This TCR beta chain was identified during a study of identical twins. General study findings and limits: Invariant MAIT and iNKT cells may have partly biased zero-insertion analyses.

Comments on this clonotype: Its antigen is as yet unknown.

The V gene's germline CDR1 is MNHNS and CDR2 SASEGT. The V gene end was trimmed by 6 bases and the J gene end by 5 bases; junction bases not matched to a gene: 5. CDR3 length: 14 residues. MiXCR, applied by TCRdb to the 5' RACE reads, yields one record per CDR3 protein. This sample has 400,000 to 600,000 distinct CDR3 sequences, with around 22% found just once. These same data were also listed under a study on yellow fever vaccine responses in identical twins.

Sequenced input: CD4+ T cells sorted from blood. The J gene is TRBJ2-2, the V gene TRBV6-1, with 8 bases identical to TRBD2. The clonotype comes from a woman younger than 35 in good health. This CDR3 is CASRAGGRTGELFF. The CDR3 coding sequence is TGTGCCAGCAGGGCGGGGGGTAGGACCGGGGAGCTGTTTTTT.